Reported below is one T cell receptor (beta chain). This clone was seen a single time. The antigen it recognizes is unknown. Mismatch with germline at one junction end may stem from a read error. The receptor library was made with the immunoSEQ multiplex PCR assay. What TCRdb holds here is the immuneACCESS table cut down to in-frame rearrangements. Part of the clones is not present; checked against another copy, under half of the missing clones reflect an unresolved V gene, and the others are unexplained. The table for this sample lists 400,000 to 450,000 clones; 80% to 95% of them were counted only once. The top ten constitute more than 6% of the sample. These data belong to a study of control samples from healthy donors and cancer patients (dated by TCRdb to about 2020). According to the germline V gene (reference sequence), CDR1 reads SGHNT and CDR2 reads YYREEE. Spanning cysteine to phenylalanine, the CDR3 consists of 16 amino acids. Only the CDR3 portion is preserved as DNA: 48 bases, with reading frame beginning at the first base.

Rearrangement joined TRBV5-4 to TRBJ2-1, with 13 central nucleotides matching TRBD2. What was sequenced was PBMCs. This TCR came from a man aged 35-49 years with head and neck cancer. The DNA reads TGTGCCAGCAGCCCTACTAGCGGGGGGGCCTATAATGAGCAGTTCTTC. Translated, it reads CASSPTSGGAYNEQFF.